The 26 T cell receptor beta chains below come from one sample, sequenced in a study of cytomegalovirus exposure and HLA in healthy donors. Amplification used 60 Vbeta primers and 13 Jbeta primers. Generated by immunoSEQ multiplex PCR, the TCRdb table keeps only in-frame clones and is missing some. The table has over 95,000 clones, about 79% seen once. The sequenced material came from PBMCs. The receptors stem from a human donor in good health.

The chain carries TRBV5-1 and TRBJ2-2; D not resolved. V shed 0 bases and J shed 6 bases, with 6 bases lying between them. Germline values: CDR1 SGHRS, CDR2 YFSETQ. The CDR3 runs to 13 residues. CDR3 DNA sequence: TGCGCCAGCAGCTTGGCGCGCGCCGGGGAGCTGTTTTTT. The encoded protein is CASSLARAGELFF.

This clone came up a few times. The rearrangement uses TRBV5-5 and TRBJ1-3, with 8 bases lining up with TRBD1. Germline V gives CDR1 SGHKS, CDR2 YYEKEE (reference sequence). This CDR3 has 17 residues. With 5 bases clipped from V and 1 base from J, the junction kept 11 bases outside the gene matches. The CDR3 here is CASSSQQGGRSGNTIYF. DNA of the CDR3: TGTGCCAGCAGTTCTCAACAGGGGGGAAGGTCTGGAAACACCATATATTTT.

V gene TRBV15 combines with J gene TRBJ2-5; TRBD2 might be the D (5 bases). V was cut by 4 bases and J by 0 bases, with 15 bases left in between. Germline V gives CDR1 LNHNV, CDR2 YYDKDF (reference sequence). This CDR3 is 16 amino acids long. CDR3 nucleotide sequence: TGTGCCACCAGCACCGCCGGACTGGGGTACCAAGAGACCCAGTACTTC. Protein product: CATSTAGLGYQETQYF. Together with reference TRBV15 and TRBJ2-5, the CDR3 gives the full variable domain: DAMVIQNPRYQVTQFGKPVTLSCSQTLNHNVMYWYQQKSSQAPKLLFHYYDKDFNNEADTPDNFQSRRPNTSFCFLDIRSPGLGDTAMYLCATSTAGLGYQETQYFGPGTRLLVL.

This chain links TRBV2 with TRBJ2-6; 9 bases agree with TRBD1. CDR1 is SNHLY and CDR2 is FYNNEI in the germline V gene. J was trimmed by 1 base and V by 10 bases; bases with no gene match: 11. The CDR3 contains 17 residues. CDR3 in amino acids: CANLLGQGYSGANVLTF. DNA for the CDR3: TGTGCCAACCTATTGGGACAGGGCTATTCTGGGGCCAACGTCCTGACTTTC.

Worth noting for this clone: An end of the junction differs from the germline gene, which may be a read error. The rearrangement joins TRBV30 to TRBJ2-7; 7 nucleotides line up with TRBD1. The length of the CDR3 is 13 residues. Germline values: CDR1 GTSNPN, CDR2 SVGIG (reference sequence). The DNA for the CDR3 is TGTGCCTACGCTAAGTCGGATGGTTGGGGACAGACTTTC. It is translated as CAYAKSDGWGQTF.

This sequence joins TRBV4-2 and TRBJ1-5; D not resolved. In germline, CDR1 is LGHNA, CDR2 YNFKEQ. The CDR3 runs to 18 residues. V was shortened by 2 bases and J by 0 bases, with 17 bases between the two germline ends. The DNA of the CDR3 is TGTGCCAGCAGCCAACTAAGCTCCGGGGAGGTTAGCAATCAGCCCCAGCATTTT. Encoded protein: CASSQLSSGEVSNQPQHF.

This chain links TRBV4-1 with TRBJ1-6, with TRBD1 matching over 9 bases. The ends lost 1 base at V and 14 bases at J; junction bases unmatched: 6. Germline lookup yields CDR1 MGHRA and CDR2 YSYEKL. CDR3 length: 14 amino acids. The CDR3 DNA is TGCGCCAGCAGCCAAGGCGGGACAGGGTTATCCCTCCACTTT. It codes for CASSQGGTGLSLHF.

The chain is built from TRBV15 and TRBJ2-3, with 8 bases lining up with TRBD1. The junction had 15 bases not matched to a gene; V was cut back by 2 bases and J by 2 bases. This CDR3 comprises 19 residues. CDR1 and CDR2 from the germline V gene are LNHNV and YYDKDF (reference sequence). Here the CDR3 reads CATSRTTSAGGALTDTQYF. The CDR3 bases are TGTGCCACCAGCAGAACCACATCAGCAGGGGGCGCCCTCACAGATACGCAGTATTTT.

This chain links TRBV9 with TRBJ1-1; the match to TRBD1 covers 8 bases. CDR3 size: 14 residues. After removal of 4 bases from V and 4 bases from J, the junction contained 6 bases not matched to a gene. Looked up from germline, CDR1 is SGDLS and CDR2 is YYNGEE. The CDR3 is CASSSQGGGTEAFF. The CDR3 DNA follows: TGTGCCAGCAGCTCACAGGGGGGCGGCACTGAAGCTTTCTTT.

The chain has TRBV6-5 and TRBJ1-2; D is possibly TRBD1 (5 bases). The CDR3 covers 13 residues. Between the trimmed V and J ends, which lost 4 bases and 2 bases, there was a span of 8 bases. CDR1 and CDR2 (germline): MNHEY, SVGAGI. The CDR3 nucleotides are TGTGCCAGCAGTTGGGGGGTAAACTATGGCTACACCTTC. Residues: CASSWGVNYGYTF.

The chain combines TRBV27 with TRBJ2-3; 7 positions match TRBD1. CDR3 size: 15 residues. Germline assignment: CDR1 MNHEY and CDR2 SMNVEV (reference sequence). The ends lost 5 bases at V and 0 bases at J; junction bases unmatched: 5. The CDR3 loop reads CASSARTGSTDTQYF. The CDR3 nucleotides are TGTGCCAGCAGTGCCCGGACAGGAAGCACAGATACGCAGTATTTT.

The genes are TRBV28 and TRBJ1-4; D may be TRBD1 (5 bases). Germline assignment: CDR1 MDHEN and CDR2 SYDVKM. This CDR3 region has 16 residues. V lost 5 bases, J lost 5 bases, and 18 bases lay in between. The CDR3 sequence is CASSAYTGALNEKLFF. The CDR3 DNA sequence: TGTGCCAGCAGTGCCTACACAGGAGCTCTCAATGAAAAACTGTTTTTT.

This clone was observed a handful of times. This chain uses TRBV20-1 with TRBJ1-1; 7 bases map to TRBD1. The length of the CDR3 is 11 residues. Per germline, CDR1 DFQATT and CDR2 SNEGSKA (reference sequence). V lost 4 bases to trimming and J lost 8 bases; unmatched junction nucleotides: 4. In DNA form, the CDR3 reads TGCAGTGCTAAGGGACAGAGAGAAGCTTTCTTT. It specifies CSAKGQREAFF.

This chain connects TRBV30 to TRBJ1-4; D might be TRBD1 (6 bases). The ends were cut back, 0 bases at V and 8 bases at J, with 19 bases in the middle. The CDR3 has 16 residues. Looked up from germline, CDR1 is GTSNPN and CDR2 is SVGIG (reference sequence). CDR3 residues: CAWSVPGGGRKEKLFF. The CDR3 region has the DNA TGTGCCTGGAGTGTACCCGGCGGGGGGCGCAAGGAAAAACTGTTTTTT. Looking up the rest from reference TRBV30 and TRBJ1-4 gives the full variable domain: SQTIHQWPATLVQPVGSPLSLECTVEGTSNPNLYWYRQAAGRGLQLLFYSVGIGQISSEVPQNLSASRPQDRQFILSSKKLLLSDSGFYLCAWSVPGGGRKEKLFFGSGTQLSVL.

The chain employs TRBV6-5 and TRBJ1-4; D not certain. V shed 7 bases and J shed 2 bases, with 14 bases lying between them. Looked up from germline, CDR1 is MNHEY and CDR2 is SVGAGI. The CDR3 has 15 residues. The CDR3 here is CASNKRGRTNEKLFF. The CDR3 bases are TGTGCCAGCAACAAACGAGGGCGGACTAATGAAAAACTGTTTTTT.

On this clone itself: The junction and the germline gene differ at one end; a read error may be behind it. The chain links TRBV7-9 to TRBJ1-6; 9 positions agree with TRBD1. The CDR3 length is 16 residues. Germline V CDR1 and CDR2: SEHNR, FQNEAQ (reference sequence). The CDR3 loop is CSSSPSSGTGSSPLHF. For the CDR3, the DNA is TGTTCCAGCAGCCCGTCCTCCGGGACAGGGAGTTCACCCCTCCACTTT. The variable domain in full, completed from reference TRBV7-9 and TRBJ1-6, reads DTGVSQNPRHKITKRGQNVTFRCDPISEHNRLYWYRQTLGQGPEFLTYFQNEAQLEKSRLLSDRFSAERPKGSFSTLEIQRTEQGDSAMYLCSSSPSSGTGSSPLHFGNGTRLTVT.

The V call is TRBV2, the J call TRBJ1-2; 7 bases align to TRBD1. V lost 1 base and J lost 3; bases outside the gene matches: 11. This CDR3 is 17 amino acids long. The germline V gene has CDR1 SNHLY and CDR2 FYNNEI. The CDR3 DNA reads TGTGCCAGCAGTGAAGGTCTAACGACAGGGCGGGACTATGGCTACACCTTC. Translating gives CASSEGLTTGRDYGYTF.

The rearrangement links TRBV2 to TRBJ2-7; D not certain. With 0 bases removed from V and 0 bases from J, the gap between germline ends came to 9 bases. The CDR3 runs to 15 residues. From germline, CDR1 is SNHLY and CDR2 FYNNEI. CDR3 sequence: CASSEALQNSYEQYF. CDR3 coding DNA: TGTGCCAGCAGTGAAGCGCTACAGAACTCCTACGAGCAGTACTTC.

This clone was recorded once. The chain combines TRBV7-3 with TRBJ2-5, with a possible D match to TRBD2 (7 bases). Germline V CDR1 and CDR2: SGHTA, FQGTGA. There are 14 residues in the CDR3. Trimming pared 5 bases from V and 4 bases from J, leaving 14 bases between. The CDR3 sequence: CASSPGGAGETQYF. CDR3 nucleotide sequence: TGTGCCAGCAGCCCGGGGGGCGCAGGAGAGACCCAGTACTTC.

This clone was counted only a few times. The J gene is TRBJ1-2, the V gene TRBV28; 8 bases agree with TRBD1. The germline CDR1 and CDR2 sequences are MDHEN and SYDVKM. V lost 8 bases, J lost 5 bases, and 1 base stayed unmatched. The CDR3 runs 11 residues. CDR3 nucleotides: TGTGCCAGCCGACAGGGGTATGGCTACACCTTC. It translates to CASRQGYGYTF.

This clone was recorded only once. The chain recombines TRBV9 with TRBJ2-1, with TRBD1 matching 7 bases. J lost 6 bases, V lost 0 bases, and 9 bases had no gene match. Germline lookup yields CDR1 SGDLS and CDR2 YYNGEE. CDR3 length: 16 amino acids. The CDR3 sequence: CASSVVGDSEFNEQFF. The CDR3 bases are TGTGCCAGCAGCGTAGTAGGGGACAGCGAATTCAATGAGCAGTTCTTC.

The chain employs TRBV6-6 and TRBJ2-4; TRBD1 agrees at 8 bases. CDR3 length equals 14 residues. V lost 6 bases, J lost 7 bases, and 8 bases stayed unmatched. Germline lookup yields CDR1 MNHNY and CDR2 SVGAGI (reference sequence). The CDR3 DNA follows: TGTGCCAGCAGAAGCGGACAGGGAGGTAACATTCAGTACTTC. Translation: CASRSGQGGNIQYF.

The rearrangement uses TRBV18 and TRBJ1-5, with D tentatively TRBD1 (5 bases). The CDR3 has 17 residues. Trimming took off 2 bases at V and 4 bases at J, with 18 bases between the two ends. Germline V gene lookup returns CDR1 KGHSH and CDR2 LQKENI. The CDR3 DNA sequence: TGTGCCAGCTCACCATCCCAACAGGCCCTTGGGAATCAGCCCCAGCATTTT. Translated, it gives CASSPSQQALGNQPQHF. Using reference TRBV18 and TRBJ1-5 for the parts outside the CDR3, the full variable domain is NAGVMQNPRHLVRRRGQEARLRCSPMKGHSHVYWYRQLPEEGLKFMVYLQKENIIDESGMPKERFSAEFPKEGPSILRIQQVVRGDSAAYFCASSPSQQALGNQPQHFGDGTRLSIL.

The chain uses TRBV9 and TRBJ1-1, with D hard to call. Germline lookup yields CDR1 SGDLS and CDR2 YYNGEE. The CDR3 length is 14 residues. V lost 0 bases, J lost 3 bases, and 9 bases lay in between. CDR3 protein: CASSVEVKHTEAFF. The CDR3 nucleotides read TGTGCCAGCAGCGTAGAAGTTAAGCACACTGAAGCTTTCTTT.

V and J are TRBV5-1 and TRBJ2-5, with a possible D match to TRBD1 (5 bases). CDR3 length: 14 amino acids. Germline V gene lookup returns CDR1 SGHRS and CDR2 YFSETQ. Trimming left V 5 bases short and J 8 bases short, with 19 bases between. CDR3 protein: CASRTAGPPETQYF. The CDR3 bases are TGCGCCAGCAGAACCGCAGGGCCCCCCGAAACCCAGTACTTC. The full variable domain, with the rest looked up from reference TRBV5-1 and TRBJ2-5, is KAGVTQTPRYLIKTRGQQVTLSCSPISGHRSVSWYQQTPGQGLQFLFEYFSETQRNKGNFPGRFSGRQFSNSRSEMNVSTLELGDSALYLCASRTAGPPETQYFGPGTRLLVL.

This clone was seen only a few times. Compared with germline, one end of the junction differs, possibly owing to a read error. The V and J genes are TRBV7-7 and TRBJ2-3; weak D call: TRBD1 (6 bases). The length of the CDR3 is 15 residues. Germline CDR1 and CDR2: SSHAT and FNYEAQ (reference sequence). CDR3 nucleotide sequence: TGTGCTAGCAGCTTAGGTCGTGGGGGCCCCGATACGCAGTATTTT. Protein product: CASSLGRGGPDTQYF.